Shown below are 21 T cell receptor beta chains from a single sample sequenced in a study of T cells in Graves' hyperthyroidism and ophthalmopathy (dated by TCRdb to about 2019). Libraries were prepared through multiplex PCR. The instrument given in TCRdb is Illumina HiSeq 2000. Amplification of TCR beta CDR3 regions was carried out from RNA transcripts. The TCR CDR3 was subjected to a first round of RT-PCR using the HTBI primer set and the Qiagen OneStep RT-PCR kit. TCRdb applied fastp at Q25 and MiXCR to the public reads, then kept only in-frame beta chains. Each CDR3 protein gets just one entry, which takes the most common genes and DNA from the rows behind it. This sample holds some 510,000 distinct CDR3 sequences; less than 25% were observed only once. Clones ranked in the top ten supply 26% of the sample. The sample was blood. The receptors shown here come from a man younger than 35 with Graves' hyperthyroidism.

The CDR3 DNA reads TGTGCCAGCAGTTTAGGGACAGGGGATTTAACTGAAGCTTTCTTT. Amino acid sequence: CASSLGTGDLTEAFF. The chain links TRBV28 to TRBJ1-1; TRBD1 agrees at 10 bases. Germline CDR1 and CDR2: MDHEN and SYDVKM. The CDR3 contains 15 residues. After removal of 2 bases from V and 5 bases from J, the junction contained 5 bases not matched to a gene.

V gene TRBV7-8 combines with J gene TRBJ2-5, with 9 bases lining up with TRBD2. Germline trimming cut 3 bases from V and 2 bases from J; bases unmatched to any gene: 16. The CDR3 sequence is 19 residues long. Germline V lookup: CDR1 SGHVS, CDR2 FQNEAQ. This chain's CDR3 is CASSFIPPGLAITQETQYF. CDR3 sequence (DNA): TGTGCCAGCAGCTTTATCCCCCCAGGACTAGCGATAACTCAAGAGACCCAGTACTTC.

The chain couples TRBV27 to TRBJ1-6; D uncertain. V dropped 7 bases and J dropped 6 bases, with 16 bases sitting between them. CDR3 length: 15 amino acids. The V gene's germline CDR1 is MNHEY and CDR2 SMNVEV (reference sequence). The DNA of the CDR3 is TGTGCCAGCAAGCAGCATAACCCATTTAATTCACCCCTCCACTTT. Protein: CASKQHNPFNSPLHF.

The table lists this clonotype with many counts. The chain employs TRBV12-3 or TRBV12-4 and TRBJ2-7; D unclear. The V gene lost 3 bases and the J gene lost 3 bases, with 6 bases spanning the gap. The CDR3 totals 12 residues. CDR3 in DNA: TGTGCCAGCAGTTTTTCTCTCTACGAGCAGTACTTC. Amino acid sequence: CASSFSLYEQYF.

In this sample, this clonotype turned up many times. The chain recombines TRBV29-1 with TRBJ1-1, with a tentative D call TRBD1 (5 bases). In germline, CDR1 is SQVTM, CDR2 ANQGSEA. Trimming pared 3 bases from V and 3 bases from J, leaving 11 bases between. The CDR3 sequence is 13 residues long. CDR3 coding DNA: TGCAGCGTTGAGGAAGGGGTTCACACTGAAGCTTTCTTT. It codes for CSVEEGVHTEAFF.

In its sample, this clonotype was seen a few times. The V call is TRBV6-2 or TRBV6-3, the J call TRBJ2-7; D ambiguous. Germline CDR1 and CDR2: MNHEY and SVGEGT. This CDR3 is built from 13 residues. Between the trimmed V and J ends, which lost 4 bases and 7 bases, there was a span of 14 bases. CDR3 DNA: TGTGCCAGCAGTTTTTCCCCCGGACGGGAGCAGTACTTC. Its protein product is CASSFSPGREQYF.

This clonotype was observed many times. The chain has TRBV30 and TRBJ1-2; D not resolved. Trimming cost V 4 bases and J 4 bases, with 10 bases left between them. CDR3 length equals 12 residues. Germline V gene data show CDR1 as GTSNPN and CDR2 as SVGIG (reference sequence). CDR3 DNA sequence: TGTGCCTGGATCGGGCAGACCTATGGCTACACCTTC. Its protein product is CAWIGQTYGYTF.

This clonotype showed up many times. The genes are TRBV6-2 or TRBV6-3 and TRBJ2-7; D might be TRBD2 (6 bases). Trimming left V 8 bases short and J 0 bases short, with 8 bases between. The CDR3 totals 12 residues. Germline V gene lookup returns CDR1 MNHEY and CDR2 SVGEGT. As DNA, the CDR3 is TGTGCCAGCGGACTAAGCTCCTACGAGCAGTACTTC. Translated, it gives CASGLSSYEQYF.

Many counts were recorded for this clonotype. The chain has TRBV28 and TRBJ1-1; D is unresolved. CDR1 MDHEN and CDR2 SYDVKM come from the germline V gene. Trimming took off 7 bases at V and 4 bases at J, with 10 bases between the two ends. This CDR3 is 12 amino acids long. CDR3 amino acids: CASNPGFTEAFF. The CDR3 coding sequence is TGTGCCAGCAACCCGGGCTTCACTGAAGCTTTCTTT.

There are many counts of this clonotype. The V gene is TRBV7-8, the J gene TRBJ2-5; TRBD1 agrees at 8 bases. The junction had 1 base not matched to a gene; V was cut back by 1 base and J by 3 bases. The CDR3 is 14 residues long. Germline CDR1 and CDR2: SGHVS and FQNEAQ. The CDR3 is CASSLDRGEETQYF. The CDR3 DNA reads as TGTGCCAGCAGCTTAGACAGGGGGGAAGAGACCCAGTACTTC.

This clonotype was observed at least ten times. The V and J genes are TRBV7-3 and TRBJ1-5; the match to TRBD1 covers 8 bases. The CDR3 extends over 16 amino acids. Germline loops: CDR1 SGHTA, CDR2 FQGTGA. V was clipped by 4 bases and J by 2 bases; unmatched bases: 7. The CDR3 here is CASSSDPGQGNQPQHF. CDR3 DNA: TGTGCCAGCAGCTCGGACCCGGGACAGGGCAATCAGCCCCAGCATTTT. Drawing the rest from reference TRBV7-3 and TRBJ1-5, the complete variable domain is GAGVSQTPSNKVTEKGKYVELRCDPISGHTALYWYRQSLGQGPEFLIYFQGTGAADDSGLPNDRFFAVRPEGSVSTLKIQRTERGDSAVYLCASSSDPGQGNQPQHFGDGTRLSIL.

This chain connects TRBV20-1 to TRBJ2-2; D call uncertain. V lost 2 bases and J 0 bases, leaving 13 bases between the germline ends. Germline CDR1 and CDR2: DFQATT and SNEGSKA (reference sequence). This CDR3 has 16 amino acids. The CDR3 spells CSARPILAANTGELFF. CDR3 sequence (DNA): TGCAGTGCTAGACCGATACTTGCTGCGAACACCGGGGAGCTGTTTTTT.

The chain uses TRBV11-2 and TRBJ2-7; TRBD1 might be the D (5 bases). This CDR3 has 13 amino acids. Germline-derived CDR1 and CDR2 are SGHAT and FQNNGV. V was clipped by 5 bases and J by 3 bases, with 11 bases between them. The CDR3 coding sequence is TGTGCCAGCAGCATCAAAGGGGACTACGAGCAGTACTTC. This encodes CASSIKGDYEQYF.

With regard to this clonotype: A read error is possible here, since a much larger clone lies one base away. The CDR3 does not close with the conserved phenylalanine or tryptophan, likely indicating a read error. The genes are TRBV4-1 and TRBJ1-3; possibly TRBD1 for D (5 bases). Trimming left V 0 bases short and J 7 bases short, with 13 bases between. The CDR3 contains 15 residues. Germline V gene data show CDR1 as MGHRA and CDR2 as YSYEKL. CDR3 DNA sequence: TGCGCCAGCAGCCAAGATGGGGCAAAGCGGAACACCATATATTCT. It is translated as CASSQDGAKRNTIYS.

The genes are TRBV6-7 and TRBJ1-1, with D possibly TRBD1 on 6 matching bases. TRBV6-7 is identified as an open reading frame with a role that is uncertain. The CDR3 extends over 17 amino acids. Trimming pared 6 bases from V and 3 bases from J, leaving 23 bases between. The DNA for the CDR3 is TGTGCCAGCAGCTATTACACGCAGGGGAGTTTGGACACTGAAGCTTTCTTT. Encoded protein: CASSYYTQGSLDTEAFF.

This clonotype was seen repeatedly, ten times or more. The chain recombines TRBV28 with TRBJ2-7; D not resolved. Trimming left V 8 bases short and J 4 bases short, with 12 bases between. Germline CDR1 MDHEN, CDR2 SYDVKM. The CDR3 runs to 12 residues. CDR3 in DNA: TGTGCCAGCCCCACATCTTCGTACGAGCAGTACTTC. Residues: CASPTSSYEQYF.

This chain links TRBV19 with TRBJ1-2; D remains unclear. This CDR3 comprises 12 residues. The germline V gene encodes CDR1 LNHDA and CDR2 SQIVND (reference sequence). V lost 3 bases to trimming and J lost 7 bases, with 9 bases between them. The CDR3 DNA reads as TGTGCCAGTAGTATTGACGGTTCTGGCTACACCTTC. Protein: CASSIDGSGYTF.

V gene TRBV6-5 combines with J gene TRBJ1-5; D is uncertain. Germline V gene lookup returns CDR1 MNHEY and CDR2 SVGAGI. The CDR3 is 12 amino acids. V lost 2 bases and J lost 9, with 8 bases in between. CDR3 nucleotides: TGTGCCAGCAGTTACCCGATTCTGCCCCAGCATTTT. Translating it yields CASSYPILPQHF.

This clonotype was seen ten or more times. The chain combines TRBV4-2 with TRBJ2-5; tentative D call: TRBD2 (6 bases). The germline CDR1 and CDR2 sequences are LGHNA and YNFKEQ. CDR3 size: 15 residues. Trimming left V 3 bases short and J 4 bases short, with 15 bases between. CDR3 sequence reads: CASSHPQGGGETQYF. DNA of the CDR3: TGTGCCAGCAGCCATCCCCAGGGAGGTGGAGAGACCCAGTACTTC.

This clonotype came up many times. The rearrangement links TRBV10-1 to TRBJ1-2; D is possibly TRBD1 (5 bases). Trimming shortened V by 0 bases and J by 5 bases, and 7 bases separated the two germline ends. This CDR3 is 13 amino acids long. Germline values: CDR1 WNHNN, CDR2 SYGVQD (reference sequence). The CDR3: CASSESGTYGYTF. CDR3 bases: TGCGCCAGCAGTGAGTCGGGGACTTATGGCTACACCTTC.

This clonotype showed up many times. In nucleotides, the CDR3 is TGTGCCAGCAGTAATGGGAATTCACCCCTCCACTTT. As protein: CASSNGNSPLHF. The rearrangement uses TRBV6-2 or TRBV6-3 and TRBJ1-6; D not resolved. Germline V gene lookup returns CDR1 MNHEY and CDR2 SVGEGT. The CDR3 has 12 amino acids. V was clipped by 5 bases and J by 7 bases, with 6 bases between them.